A selection of T cell receptor beta chains follows, all from one sample in a study of lymphopenia after photon versus proton radiotherapy. Some clones are missing from TCRdb's copy, which holds only in-frame ones; the method was immunoSEQ multiplex PCR. This sample has roughly 49,000 clones, with roughly nine tenths found just once. The sample here was peripheral blood, taken from a patient treated with photon-based radiotherapy. The receptors originated from a woman aged 40 to 50 with cholangiocarcinoma. CDR3s include the opening cysteine and the closing phenylalanine or tryptophan. A D gene is named only where the DNA matches it firmly. Size is stated for part of the rows, as once, few or many counts, or as a class when the clone is expanded.

V	J	size	D	CDR3	DNA
TRBV10-2	TRBJ1-4	NA	NA	CASKASTPTNEKLFF	TGCGCCAGCAAAGCCAGCACCCCAACTAATGAAAAACTGTTTTTT
TRBV2	TRBJ2-7	NA	NA	CASSVVRENGEQYF	TGTGCCAGCAGTGTAGTGAGGGAGAATGGCGAGCAGTACTTC
TRBV9	TRBJ1-2	NA	NA	CASSVGSGTWYGYTF	TGTGCCAGCAGCGTAGGATCGGGGACGTGGTATGGCTACACCTTC
TRBV7-2	TRBJ2-7	few	TRBD1	CASSLRHRGSSYEQYF	TGTGCCAGCAGCCTACGACACAGGGGAAGCTCCTACGAGCAGTACTTC
TRBV19	TRBJ2-3	NA	NA	CASSRYIPGTDTQYF	TGTGCCAGTAGTAGATATATACCCGGCACAGATACGCAGTATTTT
TRBV4-1	TRBJ1-2	once	NA	CASSQDYGYTF	TGCGCCAGCAGCCAAGACTATGGCTACACCTTC
TRBV25-1	TRBJ1-2	few	NA	CASSEYRRRVRLGGYTF	TGTGCCAGCAGTGAATATCGACGGCGGGTAAGATTGGGAGGCTACACCTTC
TRBV5-4	TRBJ2-1	NA	TRBD1	CASTRDRGQFNEQFF	TGTGCCAGCACCCGGGACAGGGGGCAGTTCAATGAGCAGTTCTTC
TRBV4-1	TRBJ1-1	NA	NA	CASSQGPGAFF	TGCGCCAGCAGCCAAGGTCCCGGAGCTTTCTTT
TRBV10-2	TRBJ2-1	NA	TRBD2	CASRPSGGALHEQFF	TGCGCCAGCAGACCTAGCGGGGGGGCCTTGCATGAGCAGTTCTTC
TRBV7-9	TRBJ2-1	NA	TRBD2	CASSPKTSEIYNEQFF	TGTGCCAGCAGTCCCAAAACTAGCGAGATCTACAATGAGCAGTTCTTC
TRBV18	TRBJ2-7	NA	NA	CASSPRDEQYF	TGTGCCAGCTCACCCAGAGACGAGCAGTACTTC
TRBV4-3	TRBJ1-1	NA	NA	CASSQFFPGDTEAFF	TGCGCCAGCAGCCAATTTTTCCCAGGAGACACTGAAGCTTTCTTT